This paragraph reports one TCR beta chain. This entry comes from a study of cytomegalovirus exposure and HLA in healthy donors. This CDR3 comprises 16 residues. Germline values: CDR1 SGHDT, CDR2 YYEEEE. The V end lost 3 bases, the J end lost 6 bases, and 19 bases lay between the germline ends. Sequenced by immunoSEQ multiplex PCR; TCRdb stores in-frame clones only, minus some. The sample includes tens of thousands of clones, 80% to 90% of them seen just once. Sequencing input: PBMCs. The chain combines TRBV5-6 with TRBJ2-1; D is possibly TRBD1 (6 bases). The TCR sequence derives from a woman aged 25 to 39 in good health and CMV-seronegative. Here the CDR3 DNA reads TGTGCCAGCAGCTCCGGACAGCCGGTCTCTTTCAATGAGCAGTTCTTC. Translating gives CASSSGQPVSFNEQFF.